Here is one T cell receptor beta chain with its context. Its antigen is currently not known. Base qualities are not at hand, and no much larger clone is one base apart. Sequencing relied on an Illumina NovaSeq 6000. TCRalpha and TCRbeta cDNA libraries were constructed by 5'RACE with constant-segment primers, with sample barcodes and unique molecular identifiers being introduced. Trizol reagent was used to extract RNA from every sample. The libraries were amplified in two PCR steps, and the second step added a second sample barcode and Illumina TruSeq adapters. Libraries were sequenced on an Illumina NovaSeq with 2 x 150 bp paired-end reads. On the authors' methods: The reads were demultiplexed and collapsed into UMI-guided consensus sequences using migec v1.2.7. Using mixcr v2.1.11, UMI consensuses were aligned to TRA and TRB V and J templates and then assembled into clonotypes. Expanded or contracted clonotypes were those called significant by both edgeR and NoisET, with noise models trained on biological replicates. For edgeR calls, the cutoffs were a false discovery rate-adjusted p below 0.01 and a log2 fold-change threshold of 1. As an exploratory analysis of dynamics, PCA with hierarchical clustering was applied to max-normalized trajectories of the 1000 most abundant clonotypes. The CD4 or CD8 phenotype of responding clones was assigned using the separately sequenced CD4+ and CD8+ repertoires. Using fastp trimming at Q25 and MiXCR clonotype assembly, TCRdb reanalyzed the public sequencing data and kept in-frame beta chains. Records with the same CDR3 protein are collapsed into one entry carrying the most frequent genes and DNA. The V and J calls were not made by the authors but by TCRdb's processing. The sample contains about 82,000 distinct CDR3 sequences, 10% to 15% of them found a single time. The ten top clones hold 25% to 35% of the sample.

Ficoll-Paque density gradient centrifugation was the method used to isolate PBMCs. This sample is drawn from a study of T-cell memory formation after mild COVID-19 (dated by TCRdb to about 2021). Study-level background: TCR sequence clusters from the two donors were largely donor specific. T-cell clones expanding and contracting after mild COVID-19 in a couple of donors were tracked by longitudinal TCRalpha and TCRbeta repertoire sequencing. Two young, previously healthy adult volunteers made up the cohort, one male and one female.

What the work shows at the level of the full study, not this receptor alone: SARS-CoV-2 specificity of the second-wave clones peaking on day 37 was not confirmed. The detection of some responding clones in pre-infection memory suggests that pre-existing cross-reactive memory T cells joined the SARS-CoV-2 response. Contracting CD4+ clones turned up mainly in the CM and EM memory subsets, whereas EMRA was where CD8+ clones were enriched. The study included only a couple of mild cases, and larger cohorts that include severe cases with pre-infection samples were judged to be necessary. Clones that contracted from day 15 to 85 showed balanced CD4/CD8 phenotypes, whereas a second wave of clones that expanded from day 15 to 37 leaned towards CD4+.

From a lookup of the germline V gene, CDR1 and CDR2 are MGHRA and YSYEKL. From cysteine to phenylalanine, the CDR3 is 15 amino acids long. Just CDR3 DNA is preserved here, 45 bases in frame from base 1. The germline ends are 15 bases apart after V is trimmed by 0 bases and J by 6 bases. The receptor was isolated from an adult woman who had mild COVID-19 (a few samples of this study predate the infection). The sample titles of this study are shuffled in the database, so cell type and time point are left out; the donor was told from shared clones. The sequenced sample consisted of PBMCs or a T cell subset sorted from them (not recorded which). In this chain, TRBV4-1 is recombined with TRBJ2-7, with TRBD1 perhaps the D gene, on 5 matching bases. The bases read TGCGCCAGCAGCCAAGATCATATGGGGCTAAGCGAGCAGTACTTC. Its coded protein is CASSQDHMGLSEQYF.